The clone carrying this T cell receptor beta chain was counted only a few times. The antigen remains undetermined. The source of the sample is a study of OX40 agonist ivuxolimab in advanced cancers. Findings and limits, study-wide: People who partly responded at 0.1-3.0 mg/kg had some of the least clonal expansion seen.

Assay: immunoSEQ multiplex PCR; the TCRdb copy retains only in-frame clones and omits some. The sample shows around 84,000 clones, more than 70% of them seen only once. The source material was CD4+ or CD8+ T cells sorted from blood, sampled in a trial of the OX40 agonist ivuxolimab. This TCR derives from an adult with an advanced solid tumor such as melanoma, head and neck, liver or kidney cancer.

CDR3 in DNA: TGTGCCACCAGCAGAGATCTCGGTACGCAGTATTTT. This translates into CATSRDLGTQYF. The rearrangement uses TRBV15 and TRBJ2-3; no firm D call. The V end was cut by 0 bases, the J end by 8 bases, with 6 bases between. CDR3 length: 12 amino acids. CDR1 and CDR2 from the germline V gene are LNHNV and YYDKDF (reference sequence). Full variable domain (rest looked up from reference TRBV15 and TRBJ2-3): DAMVIQNPRYQVTQFGKPVTLSCSQTLNHNVMYWYQQKSSQAPKLLFHYYDKDFNNEADTPDNFQSRRPNTSFCFLDIRSPGLGDTAMYLCATSRDLGTQYFGPGTRLTVL.